The T cell receptor beta chain described here comes from a study of metastatic and nonmetastatic thyroid tumors (dated by TCRdb to the early 2020s). Looking at the study overall: Repertoires from peripheral blood and from tumor or nodule tissue samples of malignant and benign thyroid patients were compared.

No treatment had been received by any patient before thyroid surgery. Using T-cell receptor beta sequencing, the researchers looked back retrospectively at clinical samples from patients, gathered between the early 2010s and the late 2010s. With respect to this clone: Which antigen it targets is not known. There are no base qualities to consult, and no much larger clone falls within one base.

Study-wide conclusions, independent of this receptor: In both blood and tumor samples, malignant tumors were reported to have significantly higher TCR beta diversity than benign nodules.

Receptor amplification or capture employed PCR. The sequencer was an Illumina HiSeq 4000. High-throughput sequencing was used to profile the TCR beta-chain CDR3 region of each patient. The published analysis was carried out like this. A classifier to discriminate distant-metastatic papillary thyroid cancer patients was built from CDR3 differences across clinicopathological groups. To measure repertoire diversity the researchers used the Shannon index, while the Morisita-Horn index served to gauge how similar the tumor and blood repertoires were. The public reads were reprocessed in TCRdb via fastp at Q25 and MiXCR, keeping in-frame beta chains. The authors' filters were not applied to this entry. This sample has 25,000 to 40,000 clones in its table, and approximately 20% of those were observed once. The ten biggest clones cover around 22% of the sample. From cysteine to phenylalanine, the CDR3 is 14 amino acids long. The kept DNA is CDR3 alone, 42 bases in frame from the first base. The germline ends are 12 bases apart after V is trimmed by 6 bases and J by 3 bases. Per the germline V gene, MNHEY is the CDR1 and SVGEGT is the CDR2.

Recombination connected TRBV6-2 or TRBV6-3 to TRBJ1-3, with no confidently assigned D gene. The sequence derives from a female donor with papillary thyroid cancer or a benign thyroid nodule (not recorded which). Some clones in this sample may be carry-over from other donors' samples. Sequenced input: blood. The CDR3 protein is CASSPSRYGNTIYF. In nucleotide form, the sequence is TGTGCCAGCAGCCCGTCTCGCTATGGAAACACCATATATTTT.